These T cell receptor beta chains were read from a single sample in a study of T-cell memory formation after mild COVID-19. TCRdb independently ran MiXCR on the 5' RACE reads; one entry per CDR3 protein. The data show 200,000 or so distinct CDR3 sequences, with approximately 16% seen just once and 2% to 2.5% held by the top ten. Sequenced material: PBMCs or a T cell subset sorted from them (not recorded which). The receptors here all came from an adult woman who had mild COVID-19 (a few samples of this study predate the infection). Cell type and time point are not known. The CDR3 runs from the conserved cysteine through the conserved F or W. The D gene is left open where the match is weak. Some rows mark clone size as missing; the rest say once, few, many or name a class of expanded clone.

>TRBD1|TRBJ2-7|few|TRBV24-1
TGTGCCACCAGTGACCAAGCTCCGGGACAGGGCTACGAGCAGTACTTC
CATSDQAPGQGYEQYF
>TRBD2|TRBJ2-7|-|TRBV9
TGTGCCAGCAGCGAAGGCGGGGGGCCTTACGAGCAGTACTTC
CASSEGGGPYEQYF
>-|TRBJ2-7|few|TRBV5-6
TGTGCCAGCAGCTTGGGGGCCAGCGTCTCCTACGAGCAGTACTTC
CASSLGASVSYEQYF
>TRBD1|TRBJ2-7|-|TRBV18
TGTGCCAGCTCACCCCCGGGACAGGGATCCTACGAGCAGTACTTC
CASSPPGQGSYEQYF
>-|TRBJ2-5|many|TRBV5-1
TGCGCCAGCAGCCCTGGGGACCAAGAGACCCAGTACTTC
CASSPGDQETQYF
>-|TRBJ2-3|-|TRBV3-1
TGTGCCAGCAGCCAAGCAGGGGATACGAAGTATTTT
CASSQAGDTKYF
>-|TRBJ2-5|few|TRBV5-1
TGCGCCAGCAGCTTTGGACAGCCCACGGAGACCCAGTACTTC
CASSFGQPTETQYF
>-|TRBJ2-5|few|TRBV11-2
TGTGCCAGCAGCTTTGGGGTAGGGAGTCAGACCCAGTACTTC
CASSFGVGSQTQYF
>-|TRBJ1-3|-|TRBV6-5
TGTGCCAGCAGCGGACCGCGCTCTGGAAACACCATATATTTT
CASSGPRSGNTIYF
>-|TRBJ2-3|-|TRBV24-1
TGTGCCACCAGTGATTTGATCAGCGGGGACATCACAGATACGCAGTATTTT
CATSDLISGDITDTQYF
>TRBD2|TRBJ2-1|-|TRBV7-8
TGTGCCAGCAGCAAGCGGGGTAGACGTAGCAATGAGCAGTTCTTC
CASSKRGRRSNEQFF
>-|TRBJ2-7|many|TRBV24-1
TGTGCCACCAGCCAAGGGGGTTACGGAACCTACGAGCAGTACTTC
CATSQGGYGTYEQYF
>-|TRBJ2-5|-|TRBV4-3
TGCGCCAGCAGCCAAGCGGACAGCCCCCAAGAGACCCAGTACTTC
CASSQADSPQETQYF
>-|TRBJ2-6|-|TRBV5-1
TGCGCCAGCAGCTTGTCGGGTCAGGGGGCCAACGTCCTGACTTTC
CASSLSGQGANVLTF
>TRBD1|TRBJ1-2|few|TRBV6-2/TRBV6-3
TGTGCCAGCAGACCTCCCCAGGGACAGAACTTCTATGGCTACACCTTC
CASRPPQGQNFYGYTF
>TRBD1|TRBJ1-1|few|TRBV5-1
TGCGCCAGCAGCTTGACAACGGCGGACAGGGGGCAAGCTTTCTTT
CASSLTTADRGQAFF
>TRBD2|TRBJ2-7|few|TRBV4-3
TGCGCCAGCAGCCAAGAGGCTAGCGGTACGACAAACTACGAGCAGTACTTC
CASSQEASGTTNYEQYF
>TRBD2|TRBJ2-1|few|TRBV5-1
TGCGCCAGCAGAAATAGCGGGAGGGCCGATGAGCAGTTCTTC
CASRNSGRADEQFF
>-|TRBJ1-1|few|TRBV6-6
TGTGCCAGCGGACAGAGTGGTGAAGCTTTCTTT
CASGQSGEAFF
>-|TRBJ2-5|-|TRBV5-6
TGTGCCAGCAGCTTGGGGGTCCGGAGGACCCAGTACTTC
CASSLGVRRTQYF
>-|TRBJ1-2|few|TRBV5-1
TGCGCCAGCAGCTTCCGGGACGCCGTGGGCTACACCTTC
CASSFRDAVGYTF
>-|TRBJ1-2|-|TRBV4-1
TGCGCCAGCAGCCAAGGAAACGGACTGAACTATGGCTACACCTTC
CASSQGNGLNYGYTF
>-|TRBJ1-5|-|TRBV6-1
TGTGCCAGCAGTGAAGGGGGGGTATCTCAGCCCCAGCATTTT
CASSEGGVSQPQHF
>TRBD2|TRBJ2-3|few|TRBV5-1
TGCGCCAGCAGCGCCTTGACTAGCGGTACAGATACGCAGTATTTT
CASSALTSGTDTQYF
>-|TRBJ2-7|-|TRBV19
TGTGCCAGTGGGGGAGAGGCCTACGAGCAGTACTTC
CASGGEAYEQYF
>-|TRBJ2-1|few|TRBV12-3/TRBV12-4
TGTGCCAGCAGCACCAAACGGGGCCACAATGAGCAGTTCTTC
CASSTKRGHNEQFF
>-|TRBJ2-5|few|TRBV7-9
TGTGCCAGCAGCCCAGAAGGGCTCGGGGAGACCCAGTACTTC
CASSPEGLGETQYF
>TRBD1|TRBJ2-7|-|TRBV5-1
TGCGCCAGCAGCTTAGGCTCCGGGACAGGGAACCACGAGCAGTACTTC
CASSLGSGTGNHEQYF
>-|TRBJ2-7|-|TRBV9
TGTGCCAGCAGCGTAGACCCTCAAGCCTACGAGCAGTACTTC
CASSVDPQAYEQYF
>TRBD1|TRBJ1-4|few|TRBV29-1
TGCAGCGTCGCCCCGACAGGGAGGGGTGAAAAACTGTTTTTT
CSVAPTGRGEKLFF
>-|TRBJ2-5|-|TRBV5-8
TGTGCCAGCAGCTTGGCGCCGGGACGGCAAGAGACCCAGTACTTC
CASSLAPGRQETQYF
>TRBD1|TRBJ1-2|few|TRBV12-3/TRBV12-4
TGTGCCAGCAGTTTTGACAGGGAGTTTAGCTACACCTTC
CASSFDREFSYTF
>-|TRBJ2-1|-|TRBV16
TGTGCCAGCAGCCAATCCACAGTGTTTAATGAGCAGTTCTTC
CASSQSTVFNEQFF
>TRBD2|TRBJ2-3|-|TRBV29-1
TGCAGCGCTCCGCCTAGCGGGAAGGCAGATACGCAGTATTTT
CSAPPSGKADTQYF
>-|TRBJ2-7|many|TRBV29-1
TGCAGCGTTGAACGGTCAGGCAAGCAGTACTTC
CSVERSGKQYF
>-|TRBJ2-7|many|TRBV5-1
TGCGCCAGCAGCCCCACTGGACGTCACGAGCAGTACTTC
CASSPTGRHEQYF
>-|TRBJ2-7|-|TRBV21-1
TGTGCCAGCAGCTTCGCCCCCAGGACAGGGCTTAACCTGTGGTACGAGCAGTACTTC
CASSFAPRTGLNLWYEQYF
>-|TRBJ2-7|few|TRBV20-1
TGCAGTGCCGAACAGGCCTCCTACGAGCAGTACTTC
CSAEQASYEQYF
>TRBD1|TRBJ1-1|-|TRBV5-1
TGCGCCAGCAGCTACCCGGACAGGGGGCTTAAGAACACTGAAGCTTTCTTT
CASSYPDRGLKNTEAFF
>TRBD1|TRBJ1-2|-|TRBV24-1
TGTGCCACCAGTCCGGGACAGTCTTCCTATGGCTACACCTTC
CATSPGQSSYGYTF
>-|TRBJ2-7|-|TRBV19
TGTGCCAGTAGTTATGCGCATATAGGTCCCTACGAGCAGTACTTC
CASSYAHIGPYEQYF
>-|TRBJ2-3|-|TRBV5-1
TGCGCCAGCAGCTTGGATAGCCCAAGAGTAGATACGCAGTATTTT
CASSLDSPRVDTQYF
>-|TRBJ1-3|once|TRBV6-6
TGTGCCAGCAGTTCGGCACCCCTCTCTGGAAACACCATATATTTT
CASSSAPLSGNTIYF
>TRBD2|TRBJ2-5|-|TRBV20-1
TGCAGTGCTAGAGTGGAACTAGCGGGAGGGCCCCTACGAGAGACCCAGTACTTC
CSARVELAGGPLRETQYF
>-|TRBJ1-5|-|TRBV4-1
TGCGCCAGCAGCCAAGATCAAGGGAATCAGCCCCAGCATTTT
CASSQDQGNQPQHF
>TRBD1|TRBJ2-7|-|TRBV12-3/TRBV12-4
TGTGCCAGCAGTGGGGGACAGGGCAATTCCTACGAGCAGTACTTC
CASSGGQGNSYEQYF
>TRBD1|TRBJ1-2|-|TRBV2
TGTGCCAGCAGCTTAGACGCAGGGGGGGGCTATGGCTACACCTTC
CASSLDAGGGYGYTF
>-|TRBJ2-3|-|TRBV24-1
TGTGCCACCAGTGACCCCCGAAGGTTTTCGCCAGATACGCAGTATTTT
CATSDPRRFSPDTQYF
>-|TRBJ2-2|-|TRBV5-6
TGTGCCAGCAGCTTGTTCTCGTACTCGCGTGGGGAGCTGTTTTTT
CASSLFSYSRGELFF
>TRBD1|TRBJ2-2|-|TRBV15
TGTGCCACCAGGGTTCTCCGGGACAGGGTGACCGGGGAGCTGTTTTTT
CATRVLRDRVTGELFF
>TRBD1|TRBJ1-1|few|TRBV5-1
TGCGCCAGCAGCCCACGTCCCGGGACAGGGACCACTGAAGCTTTCTTT
CASSPRPGTGTTEAFF